This T cell receptor (beta chain) appears in the sequencing data of a study of T cell changes during pregnancy in multiple sclerosis. TCRdb's table, derived via immunoSEQ multiplex PCR, lists solely in-frame clones and lacks some. Among tens of thousands of clones listed, roughly 91% were seen once. Between the trimmed V and J ends, which lost 0 bases and 5 bases, there was a span of 14 bases. CDR3 length: 16 amino acids. Germline assignment: CDR1 SGHDN and CDR2 FVKESK. The sequenced sample was peripheral blood, obtained in the first trimester of pregnancy. This receptor was identified in a female donor with multiple sclerosis, enrolled in a pregnancy study. This chain joins TRBV14 and TRBJ2-1; possible D gene TRBD2, 5 bases. The CDR3 loop reads CASSQDSQRIHNEQFF. In nucleotides, the CDR3 is TGTGCCAGCAGCCAAGACTCCCAGCGGATCCACAATGAGCAGTTCTTC.